The source of this T cell receptor (beta chain) is a study of cytomegalovirus exposure and HLA in healthy donors. The study, taken as a whole, reports: There were 160 or so TCR beta chains listed as cytomegalovirus-associated. The classifier was said to identify cytomegalovirus status with high specificity and sensitivity.

Assay used: immunoSEQ multiplex PCR; TCRdb lists only in-frame clones, some missing. The repertoire holds 100,000 to 150,000 clones, with around nine tenths as singletons. In the case of this clone: The antigen is not known.

Sequencing was done on a sample of PBMCs. The clonotype comes from a woman between 18 and 29 years old in good health and CMV-seronegative.

Here the CDR3 DNA reads TGTGCCAGCAGCCTAGATACAGATACGCAGTATTTT. This codes for CASSLDTDTQYF. The chain carries TRBV5-5 and TRBJ2-3; no firm D call. The CDR3 has 12 amino acids. Trimming took 4 bases from V and 3 from J, leaving 6 bases between them. CDR1 is SGHKS, CDR2 YYEKEE, per germline (reference sequence).